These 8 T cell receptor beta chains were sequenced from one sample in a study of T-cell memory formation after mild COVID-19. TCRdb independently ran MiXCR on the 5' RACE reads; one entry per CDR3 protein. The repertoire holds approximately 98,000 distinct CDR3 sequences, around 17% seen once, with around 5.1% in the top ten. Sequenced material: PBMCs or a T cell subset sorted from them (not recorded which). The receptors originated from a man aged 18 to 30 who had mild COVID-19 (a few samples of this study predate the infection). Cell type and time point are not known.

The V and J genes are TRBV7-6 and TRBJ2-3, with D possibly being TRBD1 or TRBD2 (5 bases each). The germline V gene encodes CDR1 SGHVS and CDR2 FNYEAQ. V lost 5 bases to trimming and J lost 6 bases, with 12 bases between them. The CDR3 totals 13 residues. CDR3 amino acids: CASSQMGTDTQYF. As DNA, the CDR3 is TGTGCCAGCAGCCAGATGGGGACCGATACGCAGTATTTT.

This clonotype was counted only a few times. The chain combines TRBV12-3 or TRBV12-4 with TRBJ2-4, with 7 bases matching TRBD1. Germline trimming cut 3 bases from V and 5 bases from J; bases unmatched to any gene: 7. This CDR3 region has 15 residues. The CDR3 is CASSLGRGFENIQYF. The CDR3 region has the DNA TGTGCCAGCAGTTTGGGCAGGGGGTTTGAAAACATTCAGTACTTC.

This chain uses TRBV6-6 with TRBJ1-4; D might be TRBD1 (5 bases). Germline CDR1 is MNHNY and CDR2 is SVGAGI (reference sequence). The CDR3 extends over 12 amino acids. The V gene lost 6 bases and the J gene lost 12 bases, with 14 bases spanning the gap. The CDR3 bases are TGTGCCAGCAGGGTGGGGGTAGAAGAACTGTTTTTT. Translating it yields CASRVGVEELFF.

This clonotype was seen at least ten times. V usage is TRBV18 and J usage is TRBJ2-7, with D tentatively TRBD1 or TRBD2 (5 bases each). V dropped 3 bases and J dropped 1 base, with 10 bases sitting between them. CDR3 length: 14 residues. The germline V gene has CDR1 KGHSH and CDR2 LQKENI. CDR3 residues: CASSPGTFSYEQYV. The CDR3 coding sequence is TGTGCCAGCTCACCGGGGACCTTTTCCTACGAGCAGTACGTC.

The CDR3 spells CASSKGHRGANVLTF. CDR3 in DNA: TGTGCCAGCAGTAAAGGACACCGGGGGGCCAACGTCCTGACTTTC. V usage is TRBV7-2 and J usage is TRBJ2-6; perhaps TRBD1 as D (5 bases). Germline lookup yields CDR1 SGHTA and CDR2 FQGNSA. This CDR3 is built from 15 residues. Trimming cost V 6 bases and J 4 bases, with 13 bases left between them.

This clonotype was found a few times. The CDR3 is CASTKATFPNEQYF. DNA of the CDR3: TGTGCCAGCACCAAGGCGACATTTCCCAATGAGCAGTACTTC. This chain uses TRBV12-3 or TRBV12-4 with TRBJ2-7; D remains ambiguous. The CDR3 consists of 14 residues. V was trimmed by 7 bases and J by 7 bases, leaving 20 bases between them.

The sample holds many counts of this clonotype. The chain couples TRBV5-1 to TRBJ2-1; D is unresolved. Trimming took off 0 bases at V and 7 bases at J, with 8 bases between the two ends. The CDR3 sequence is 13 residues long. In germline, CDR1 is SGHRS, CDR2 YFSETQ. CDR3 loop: CASSLGELNEQFF. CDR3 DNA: TGCGCCAGCAGCTTGGGAGAGCTAAATGAGCAGTTCTTC.

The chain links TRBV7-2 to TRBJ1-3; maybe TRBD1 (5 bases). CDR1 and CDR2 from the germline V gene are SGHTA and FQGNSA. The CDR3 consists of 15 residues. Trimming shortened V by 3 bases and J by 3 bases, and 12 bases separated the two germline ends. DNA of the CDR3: TGTGCCAGCAGCTTCGCCGGGACGGATGGAAACACCATATATTTT. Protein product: CASSFAGTDGNTIYF. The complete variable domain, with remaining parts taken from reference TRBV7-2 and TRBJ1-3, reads GAGVSQSPSNKVTEKGKDVELRCDPISGHTALYWYRQSLGQGLEFLIYFQGNSAPDKSGLPSDRFSAERTGGSVSTLTIQRTQQEDSAVYLCASSFAGTDGNTIYFGEGSWLTVV.